A selection of T cell receptor beta chains follows, all from one sample in a study of shared clonotypes between healthy human individuals. Some clones are missing from TCRdb's copy, which holds only in-frame ones; the method was immunoSEQ multiplex PCR. The top ten clones hold under 11% of a sample with about 360,000 clones, 73% of them seen once. Sequenced: memory CD4+ T cells sorted from blood. These receptor sequences come from a man aged 25 to 45 in good health. Both conserved end residues are part of each CDR3.

J | V | CDR3
TRBJ2-1 | TRBV6-4 | CASSENYFNNEQFF
TRBJ2-1 | TRBV14 | CASSQERWASYNEQFF
TRBJ2-3 | TRBV5-1 | CASSFDSPTDTQYF
TRBJ2-1 | TRBV20-1 | CSAGLGEYQFF
TRBJ2-5 | TRBV18 | CASSPRSSGGETQYF
TRBJ2-4 | TRBV5-4 | CASSSQGARVQNIQYF
TRBJ2-5 | TRBV18 | CASSYRVETQYF
TRBJ1-4 | TRBV28 | CASSWTAAYEKLFF
TRBJ2-7 | TRBV6-1 | CASLFEDRGTGEQYF
TRBJ2-7 | TRBV28 | CASSSYRTASYEQYF
TRBJ1-1 | TRBV30 | CAWKRKGAHTEAFF
TRBJ2-3 | TRBV18 | CASSPPGPIGSADTQYF
TRBJ2-7 | TRBV27 | CASSHRDRVREQYF
TRBJ2-7 | TRBV5-4 | CASSLGLSNYEQYF
TRBJ1-1 | TRBV5-4 | CASSLGSGTTNTEAFF
TRBJ2-1 | TRBV28 | CASSLVGQTYNEQFF
TRBJ2-4 | TRBV2 | CASSEFRVKGGIQYF
TRBJ1-4 | TRBV4-3 | CASSRGAVDSEKLFF
TRBJ2-3 | TRBV30 | CAWSPRRLAGADTQYF
TRBJ2-1 | TRBV19 | CASSEDLSQFF
TRBJ2-7 | TRBV5-4 | CASSLRAAYEQYF
TRBJ2-7 | TRBV5-1 | CASSPGPGGVYEQYF
TRBJ2-7 | TRBV5-1 | CASSLVGTGSYEQYF
TRBJ1-5 | TRBV5-8 | CASASPFLSNQPQHF
TRBJ1-1 | TRBV7-6 | CASSLDGIGDTEAFF
TRBJ2-2 | TRBV7-9 | CASSLEGQGARGELFF
TRBJ1-5 | TRBV10-2 | CASMRGGNQPQHF
TRBJ1-4 | TRBV6-5 | CACGGGATNEKLFF
TRBJ2-1 | TRBV7-9 | CASSKDRWYNEQFF
TRBJ2-3 | TRBV7-9 | CASSSSLAPLGADTQYF
TRBJ2-6 | TRBV5-1 | CASSLEVSGSGANVLTF
TRBJ2-5 | TRBV7-3 | CASSRGLDETQYF
TRBJ2-3 | TRBV5-4 | CASSSDPSSTDTQYF
TRBJ2-7 | TRBV7-3 | CASSSGGRSSYEQYF
TRBJ2-7 | TRBV7-3 | CASSSGPIAGSYEQYF
TRBJ1-1 | TRBV28 | CASSWANMNTEAFF
TRBJ2-2 | TRBV7-9 | CASSWTGAQRGELFF
TRBJ1-3 | TRBV5-1 | CASSLGIGTGSGNTIYF
TRBJ2-7 | TRBV30 | CACRGQAYEQYF
TRBJ2-5 | TRBV5-5 | CASSLAPRYQETQYF
TRBJ2-5 | TRBV7-9 | CASSLGAGRGQETQYF
TRBJ2-7 | TRBV10-2 | CASSIRLGGYEQYF
TRBJ1-3 | TRBV2 | CASSSRGQGSGNTIYF
TRBJ2-3 | TRBV7-3 | CASSSHLQGARDTQYF
TRBJ2-1 | TRBV5-1 | CASSLASGRAYNEQFF
TRBJ1-2 | TRBV4-3 | CASSPKTGGLGYTF
TRBJ1-5 | TRBV2 | CASSGEGFRNQPQHF
TRBJ2-5 | TRBV28 | CASSSAPPPTQYF
TRBJ2-1 | TRBV11-2 | CASSSDFYNEQFF
TRBJ2-3 | TRBV23-1 | CAILRDRDTDTQYF
TRBJ2-7 | TRBV5-1 | CASSPGIGNEQYF
TRBJ2-3 | TRBV5-5 | CASSLWRRRQDTQYF
TRBJ1-1 | TRBV7-3 | CASSPAGSTEAFF
TRBJ2-7 | TRBV7-6 | CASSRGTEDFEQYF
TRBJ2-1 | TRBV5-6 | CASSRRSEQFF
TRBJ2-3 | TRBV15 | CATSTGGTDTQYF
TRBJ2-7 | TRBV2 | CASRISGYEQYF
TRBJ2-3 | TRBV9 | CASSERGTSTDTQYF
TRBJ2-5 | TRBV11-2 | CASSRLGGQETQYF